Listed below are T cell receptor beta chains from one sample, sequenced in a study of T-cell reconstitution after alpha-beta-depleted transplantation in children. A single record per CDR3 protein comes from TCRdb applying MiXCR to the PCR reads. The sample consists of about 97,000 distinct CDR3 sequences, about 5.6% of them appearing once. Sample: PBMCs, mostly from graft donor cells, taken 60 days after TCRalphabeta/CD19-depleted stem cell transplant. Receptors were obtained from a female patient aged 2-10 years who had a stem cell transplant for Fanconi anemia, so the T cells may come from the graft donor. The CDR3 runs from the conserved cysteine through the conserved F or W. The D gene is left open where the match is weak. Not all rows give a size; the values are once, few, many and, for expanded clones, a class.

j_call d_call v_call clone_size cdr3_aa cdr3_nt
TRBJ2-3 . TRBV28 many CASSRDTQYF TGTGCCAGCAGTCGAGATACGCAGTATTTT
TRBJ2-7 TRBD2 TRBV3-1 many CASSQSGISYEQYF TGTGCCAGCAGCCAGAGCGGGATTAGCTACGAGCAGTACTTC
TRBJ2-1 TRBD2 TRBV5-1 many CASSLLAGAPYNEQFF TGCGCCAGCAGCTTATTAGCGGGAGCGCCCTACAATGAGCAGTTCTTC
TRBJ2-4 . TRBV7-8 few CASSLAGWSLGAKNIQYF TGTGCCAGCAGCCTAGCAGGCTGGTCCCTGGGGGCCAAAAACATTCAGTACTTC
TRBJ2-3 TRBD2 TRBV5-1 many CASSLDFWRGTGTDTQYF TGCGCCAGCAGCTTGGACTTCTGGCGGGGGACGGGCACAGATACGCAGTATTTT
TRBJ1-2 . TRBV5-1 many CASSLVQDYGYTF TGCGCCAGCAGCTTGGTTCAGGACTATGGCTACACCTTC
TRBJ2-5 TRBD1 TRBV2 . CASGFLDRGETQYF TGTGCCAGCGGATTTTTGGACAGGGGAGAGACCCAGTACTTC
TRBJ2-5 . TRBV29-1 many CSVWRGGEETQYF TGCAGCGTTTGGAGGGGAGGAGAAGAGACCCAGTACTTC
TRBJ2-2 TRBD1 TRBV6-4 few CASSSRQGMTGELFF TGTGCCAGCAGCTCCCGACAGGGGATGACCGGGGAGCTGTTTTTT
TRBJ1-3 . TRBV6-1 . CASSNLRSAPGNTIYF TGTGCCAGCAGCAACCTCAGGAGCGCCCCTGGAAACACCATATATTTT
TRBJ2-7 . TRBV7-3 few CASSLDRDRAYEQYF TGTGCCAGCAGCCTCGACCGGGACCGAGCCTACGAGCAGTACTTC